This passage covers 20 T cell receptor beta chains from one sample sequenced in a study of CD8+ T cells in alopecia areata. RNA was extracted and reverse transcribed into cDNA as the sequencing template. Repertoires were generated with immunoSEQ multiplex PCR, while TCRdb's copy carries only in-frame clones and drops some. Of 150,000 to 200,000 clones listed, just over 65% are singletons. Sequenced material: CD8+ T cells sorted from blood, taken at week 0. The receptors here all came from a human donor with alopecia areata.

A few counts support this clone. The chain employs TRBV2 and TRBJ2-3; the D is unclear. Trimming stripped 4 bases from V and 6 bases from J, with 5 bases between. This CDR3 has 11 residues. Germline V lookup: CDR1 SNHLY, CDR2 FYNNEI. The CDR3 sequence is CASSAADTQYF. In nucleotides, the CDR3 is TGTGCCAGCAGTGCCGCGGATACGCAGTATTTT.

The V and J genes are TRBV10-2 and TRBJ1-5; possible D gene TRBD1, 6 bases. Trimming removed 2 bases at V and 2 bases at J, with 13 bases between. The V gene's germline CDR1 is WSHSY and CDR2 SAAADI. The CDR3 extends over 16 amino acids. CDR3 nucleotides: TGCGCCAGCAGTGAGGTGGGGGCGGTGGGCAATCAGCCCCAGCATTTT. Translated, it gives CASSEVGAVGNQPQHF.

This chain connects TRBV29-1 to TRBJ1-2; D gene uncertain. CDR3 length: 13 residues. Germline assignment: CDR1 SQVTM and CDR2 ANQGSEA. Trimming left V 7 bases short and J 2 bases short, with 14 bases between. Written as DNA, the CDR3 is TGCAGCGCCCCGGACCGACTGAACTATGGCTACACCTTC. It specifies CSAPDRLNYGYTF.

The chain links TRBV7-9 to TRBJ1-2; TRBD1 matches 8 bases. Germline CDR1 SEHNR, CDR2 FQNEAQ (reference sequence). V trimming: 5 bases; J trimming: 8 bases; junction bases outside the gene matches: 7. This CDR3 contains 13 residues. The CDR3 here is CASSLDRARGYTF. In DNA form, the CDR3 reads TGTGCCAGCAGCCTGGACAGGGCTCGGGGCTACACCTTC.

The genes are TRBV20-1 and TRBJ1-5; D remains unclear. Germline CDR1 is DFQATT and CDR2 is SNEGSKA (reference sequence). This CDR3 is built from 11 residues. V dropped 0 bases and J dropped 12 bases, with 9 bases sitting between them. The CDR3 reads CSARDGGLQHF. CDR3 bases: TGCAGTGCTAGAGATGGAGGACTCCAGCATTTT.

The rearrangement links TRBV30 to TRBJ2-7; possibly TRBD2 for D (5 bases). Germline CDR1 GTSNPN, CDR2 SVGIG (reference sequence). With 2 bases removed from V and 3 bases from J, the gap between germline ends came to 8 bases. This CDR3 contains 12 residues. This CDR3 reads CAWSTGIYEQYF. The CDR3 DNA follows: TGTGCCTGGAGTACCGGGATCTACGAGCAGTACTTC.

Regarding this clone: Other DNA sequences in this specimen translate into the identical CDR3. V is TRBV2 and J is TRBJ1-1, with a weak D call TRBD1 (6 bases). Germline CDR1 SNHLY, CDR2 FYNNEI. The CDR3 is 11 amino acids. The V gene lost 9 bases and the J gene lost 8 bases, with 13 bases spanning the gap. In DNA form, the CDR3 reads TGTGCCAGTAGGGGGGGGACGGAAGCTTTCTTT. This sequence encodes CASRGGTEAFF.

The chain uses TRBV12-5 and TRBJ2-7, with D perhaps TRBD1 (6 bases). V was cut by 1 base and J by 7 bases, with 14 bases left in between. CDR1 and CDR2 from the germline V gene are LGHNT and FRNRAP. This CDR3 has 14 residues. The CDR3 region has the DNA TGTGCTAGTGGTTTGGGGGGGCTAGATGGGGAGCAGTACTTC. Translating it yields CASGLGGLDGEQYF.

The chain employs TRBV11-2 and TRBJ2-3; the D is unclear. Trimming shortened V by 3 bases and J by 4 bases, and 2 bases separated the two germline ends. The CDR3 length is 11 residues. CDR1 and CDR2 (germline): SGHAT, FQNNGV. CDR3 residues: CASSLPDTQYF. The CDR3 nucleotides read TGTGCCAGCAGCTTGCCAGATACGCAGTATTTT.

The chain recombines TRBV6-1 with TRBJ1-2; tentative D call: TRBD1 (6 bases). Germline V gene lookup returns CDR1 MNHNS and CDR2 SASEGT. Trimming shortened V by 3 bases and J by 2 bases, and 16 bases separated the two germline ends. The CDR3 covers 16 residues. The chain's CDR3 is CASSEIQGRGNYGYTF. The CDR3 DNA sequence: TGTGCCAGCAGTGAGATTCAGGGCAGGGGAAACTATGGCTACACCTTC.

CDR3: CACQAGLQYNEQFF. CDR3 in DNA: TGTGCCTGTCAAGCAGGACTACAATACAATGAGCAGTTCTTC. J is TRBJ2-1 and V is TRBV30, with a possible D match to TRBD2 (6 bases). CDR1 is GTSNPN and CDR2 is SVGIG in the germline V gene (reference sequence). The CDR3 length is 14 residues. V was trimmed by 6 bases and J by 4 bases, leaving 16 bases between them.

CDR3 loop: CASSLDFAPANEKLFF. Written as DNA, the CDR3 is TGCGCCAGCAGCTTGGACTTTGCGCCCGCGAACGAAAAACTGTTTTTT. The V call is TRBV5-1, the J call TRBJ1-4, with unresolved D. With 0 bases removed from V and 8 bases from J, the gap between germline ends came to 17 bases. There are 16 residues in the CDR3. CDR1 and CDR2 (germline): SGHRS, YFSETQ.

The V call is TRBV7-9, the J call TRBJ1-2; D unresolved. V dropped 4 bases and J dropped 8 bases, with 8 bases sitting between them. Germline CDR1 SEHNR, CDR2 FQNEAQ (reference sequence). CDR3 length equals 11 residues. This CDR3 reads CASSSGQGYTF. The CDR3 nucleotides are TGTGCCAGCAGCTCCGGTCAGGGCTACACCTTC.

This clone was seen only once. The chain joins TRBV30 to TRBJ1-2; D remains unclear. The germline gives CDR1 GTSNPN, CDR2 SVGIG (reference sequence). The CDR3 loop spans 11 amino acids. V was trimmed by 0 bases and J by 5 bases, leaving 4 bases between them. The CDR3: CAWSVSYGYTF. The DNA for the CDR3 is TGTGCCTGGAGTGTTTCTTATGGCTACACCTTC.

This clone was counted a few times. The V and J genes are TRBV7-9 and TRBJ2-7; TRBD1 might be the D (6 bases). The germline V and J ends were trimmed by 2 bases and 4 bases, with 9 bases remaining between them. The CDR3 loop spans 13 amino acids. Germline lookup yields CDR1 SEHNR and CDR2 FQNEAQ (reference sequence). CDR3 nucleotide sequence: TGTGCCAGCAGCTTACCACAGGGTTACGAGCAGTACTTC. Protein product: CASSLPQGYEQYF.

The chain joins TRBV5-6 to TRBJ2-3; D gene unclear. The CDR3 covers 17 residues. CDR1 is SGHDT and CDR2 is YYEEEE in the germline V gene. V was trimmed by 1 base and J by 1 base, leaving 16 bases between them. CDR3 sequence reads: CASSLWGGSGGTDTQYF. CDR3 DNA: TGTGCCAGCAGCTTGTGGGGTGGTTCTGGGGGCACAGATACGCAGTATTTT.

The DNA of the CDR3 is TGTGCCATCAGGACAGAACGGGGGAGACAAGAGACCCAGTACTTC. This sequence encodes CAIRTERGRQETQYF. The chain is built from TRBV10-3 and TRBJ2-5; maybe TRBD2 (6 bases). This CDR3 has 15 residues. V was cut by 6 bases and J by 2 bases, with 16 bases left in between. Germline lookup yields CDR1 ENHRY and CDR2 SYGVKD.

This clone appeared a single time. The chain combines TRBV4-1 with TRBJ1-1; D uncertain. This CDR3 contains 15 residues. Germline CDR1 is MGHRA and CDR2 is YSYEKL. Between the trimmed V and J ends, which lost 4 bases and 4 bases, there was a span of 16 bases. CDR3 residues: CASSPGVGSGTEAFF. Written as DNA, the CDR3 is TGCGCCAGCAGCCCCGGAGTTGGGTCTGGCACTGAAGCTTTCTTT.

The chain joins TRBV2 to TRBJ2-7; 8 bases fit TRBD2. The CDR3 runs 12 residues. The germline gives CDR1 SNHLY, CDR2 FYNNEI. The V segment lost 9 bases and the J segment 5 bases; nucleotides outside the gene matches: 6. The CDR3 protein is CARGSGGDEQYF. The CDR3 DNA reads as TGTGCCAGGGGGAGCGGGGGAGACGAGCAGTACTTC.

The J gene is TRBJ2-5, the V gene TRBV6-5; D may be TRBD2 (6 bases). The V gene lost 2 bases and the J gene lost 1 base, with 8 bases spanning the gap. Per the germline V gene, CDR1 is MNHEY and CDR2 is SVGAGI. The CDR3 has 14 amino acids. Written as DNA, the CDR3 is TGTGCCAGCAGTTACGGGGGGAGCCAAGAGACCCAGTACTTC. Encoded protein: CASSYGGSQETQYF.